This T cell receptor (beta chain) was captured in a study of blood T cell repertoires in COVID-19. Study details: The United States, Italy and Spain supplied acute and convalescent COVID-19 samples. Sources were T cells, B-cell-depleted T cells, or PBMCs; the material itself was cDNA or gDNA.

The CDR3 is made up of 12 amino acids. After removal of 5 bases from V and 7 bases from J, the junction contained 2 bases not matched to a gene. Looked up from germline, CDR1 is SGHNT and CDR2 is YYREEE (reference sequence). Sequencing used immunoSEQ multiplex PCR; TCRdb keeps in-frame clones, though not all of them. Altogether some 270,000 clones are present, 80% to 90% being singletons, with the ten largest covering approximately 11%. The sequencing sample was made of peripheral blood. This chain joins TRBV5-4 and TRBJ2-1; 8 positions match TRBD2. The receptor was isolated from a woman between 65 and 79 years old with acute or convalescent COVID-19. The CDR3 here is CASSRGGNEQFF. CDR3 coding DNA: TGTGCCAGCAGTCGCGGGGGGAATGAGCAGTTCTTC.